This is a list of T cell receptor beta chains from one sample in a study of cytomegalovirus exposure and HLA in healthy donors. Sequenced by immunoSEQ multiplex PCR; TCRdb stores in-frame clones only, minus some. Of 110,000 or so clones listed, under 80% are singletons. Sequencing used PBMCs. These receptors all come from a woman aged 40 to 49 in good health and CMV-seropositive. The CDR3 runs from the conserved cysteine through the conserved F or W. D genes are given only for firm matches. Expanded clones get a size class; other rows say once, few or many, or leave the size out.

TRBV6-1	TRBJ2-2	NA	NA	CASRRTSTDGELFF	TGTGCCAGCAGAAGGACTTCAACGGACGGGGAGCTGTTTTTT
TRBV6-1	TRBJ1-2	NA	NA	CASSEDANNYGYTF	TGTGCCAGCAGTGAAGACGCGAATAACTATGGCTACACCTTC
TRBV6-6	TRBJ1-1	TRBD1	NA	CASSRQGNTEAFF	TGTGCCAGCAGTCGACAGGGGAACACTGAAGCTTTCTTT
TRBV7-7	TRBJ2-5	NA	NA	CASSLGGPLGTQYF	TGTGCTAGCAGCTTAGGGGGGCCGCTAGGGACCCAGTACTTC
TRBV5-4	TRBJ2-7	NA	NA	CASSLSSSYEQYF	TGTGCCAGCAGCTTGAGCTCCTCCTACGAGCAGTACTTC
TRBV7-8	TRBJ2-5	TRBD2	NA	CASSHPGLAGDPRDQETQYF	TGTGCCAGCAGTCATCCCGGGCTAGCGGGGGACCCGCGGGACCAAGAGACCCAGTACTTC
TRBV7-9	TRBJ2-7	NA	NA	CSSSPLGGKGQTYEQYF	TGTTCCAGCAGCCCCTTAGGAGGGAAAGGGCAGACCTACGAGCAGTACTTC
TRBV4-1	TRBJ2-1	TRBD2	NA	CASSQIPGGGPQFF	TGCGCCAGCAGCCAGATCCCGGGGGGGGGTCCCCAGTTCTTC
TRBV2	TRBJ2-1	TRBD2	NA	CASSAGGGSYNEQFF	TGTGCCAGCAGTGCTGGCGGGGGCTCCTACAATGAGCAGTTCTTC
TRBV7-6	TRBJ2-1	NA	NA	CASRSTISSSYNEQFF	TGTGCCAGCAGATCCACTATATCGAGCTCCTACAATGAGCAGTTCTTC
TRBV28	TRBJ2-7	NA	once	CASKDPNSYEQYF	TGTGCCAGCAAAGATCCTAACTCCTACGAGCAGTACTTC
TRBV7-7	TRBJ2-7	TRBD2	NA	CASSATSADYEQYF	TGTGCTAGCAGCGCGACTAGCGCGGACTACGAGCAGTACTTC
TRBV10-3	TRBJ2-7	TRBD2	NA	CAISPGLASYEQYF	TGTGCCATCAGCCCGGGACTAGCGTCGTACGAGCAGTACTTC
TRBV5-1	TRBJ1-1	NA	NA	CASSLDGLTGTEAFF	TGCGCCAGCAGCTTGGACGGGTTGACGGGGACTGAAGCTTTCTTT
TRBV6-5	TRBJ1-6	TRBD1	NA	CASRDTGGGNSPLHF	TGTGCCAGCAGGGATACAGGGGGCGGGAATTCACCCCTCCACTTT
TRBV19	TRBJ1-2	NA	few	CASTPGTFNYGYTF	TGTGCCAGTACCCCCGGGACATTTAACTATGGCTACACCTTC
TRBV5-6	TRBJ1-4	NA	NA	CASSLRGTNEKLFF	TGTGCCAGCAGCTTGAGGGGGACAAATGAAAAACTGTTTTTT
TRBV19	TRBJ1-5	NA	few	CASRRGEGQPQHF	TGTGCCAGCCGTCGAGGGGAGGGACAGCCCCAGCATTTT
TRBV6-5	TRBJ1-1	NA	NA	CASSYSISTAKAFF	TGTGCCAGCAGTTACTCGATTTCCACAGCTAAAGCTTTCTTT
TRBV15	TRBJ2-3	NA	NA	CATSGWTEDTQYF	TGTGCCACCAGCGGGTGGACTGAGGATACGCAGTATTTT
TRBV7-2	TRBJ2-7	NA	NA	CASSLSPSYEQYF	TGTGCCAGCAGCTTATCCCCTTCCTACGAGCAGTACTTC
TRBV7-9	TRBJ1-4	TRBD1	NA	CASSSAGGQGLNEKLFF	TGTGCCAGCAGCTCGGCCGGGGGACAGGGCCTTAATGAAAAACTGTTTTTT
TRBV5-6	TRBJ1-2	NA	NA	CASSSYRLDQGYGYTF	TGTGCCAGCAGCTCCTACAGACTCGATCAGGGCTATGGCTACACCTTC
TRBV5-1	TRBJ1-4	TRBD1	few	CASSPQQGGSEKLFF	TGCGCCAGCAGCCCCCAACAGGGGGGAAGTGAAAAACTGTTTTTT
TRBV2	TRBJ2-1	NA	NA	CASIRNNEQFF	TGTGCCAGCATCAGAAACAATGAGCAGTTCTTC
TRBV5-1	TRBJ2-1	TRBD2	NA	CASSLVPSGARGEQFF	TGCGCCAGCAGCTTGGTTCCTAGCGGGGCCCGGGGTGAGCAGTTCTTC
TRBV7-9	TRBJ1-2	TRBD1	NA	CVSSLGGTGGYGYTF	TGTGTCAGCAGCTTAGGAGGGACAGGGGGGTATGGCTACACCTTC
TRBV6-5	TRBJ1-4	NA	NA	CASSRGGRLNEKLFF	TGTGCCAGCAGCCGGGGGGGGCGACTTAATGAAAAACTGTTTTTT
TRBV2	TRBJ2-7	TRBD1	NA	CASRGDRSYEQYF	TGTGCCAGCAGGGGGGACAGATCCTACGAGCAGTACTTC
TRBV7-9	TRBJ2-1	TRBD2	NA	CASSLDGTSGGVGIF	TGTGCCAGCAGCTTAGACGGGACTAGCGGGGGGGTAGGGATCTTC
TRBV4-2	TRBJ1-5	NA	NA	CASSPGQHNNQPQHF	TGTGCCAGCAGCCCCGGACAGCATAACAATCAGCCCCAGCATTTT
TRBV6-5	TRBJ2-2	NA	few	CASAGLLTGELFF	TGTGCCAGCGCGGGACTTCTCACCGGGGAGCTGTTTTTT
TRBV2	TRBJ2-5	NA	NA	CASSVGDGYQETQYF	TGTGCCAGCAGTGTCGGGGATGGGTACCAAGAGACCCAGTACTTC
TRBV30	TRBJ1-1	TRBD1	once	CAWNRGQGTEAFF	TGTGCCTGGAACAGGGGCCAGGGCACTGAAGCTTTCTTT
TRBV9	TRBJ1-2	NA	NA	CASSVAKWGFSNYGYTF	TGTGCCAGCAGCGTAGCTAAATGGGGCTTTTCTAACTATGGCTACACCTTC
TRBV6-1	TRBJ2-3	TRBD1	NA	CASRLQGATDTQYF	TGTGCCAGCAGACTACAGGGGGCTACAGATACGCAGTATTTT
TRBV29-1	TRBJ2-2	NA	NA	CSVDSPTGRTGELFF	TGCAGCGTTGACTCCCCGACAGGGAGGACCGGGGAGCTGTTTTTT
TRBV5-4	TRBJ1-2	NA	NA	CASSPSVGGAEGYTF	TGTGCCAGCAGCCCTTCCGTCGGGGGGGCGGAGGGCTACACCTTC
TRBV7-9	TRBJ2-1	TRBD1	NA	CASSYRGNEQFF	TGTGCCAGCAGCTACAGGGGCAATGAGCAGTTCTTC
TRBV6-1	TRBJ1-1	NA	NA	CASRTKDVENTEAFF	TGTGCCAGCAGGACTAAAGACGTAGAGAACACTGAAGCTTTCTTT
TRBV18	TRBJ2-1	TRBD1	NA	CASSLTGGTYNEQFF	TGTGCCAGCTCACTGACAGGGGGAACCTACAATGAGCAGTTCTTC
TRBV20-1	TRBJ2-1	NA	few	CSASFPQGGFF	TGCAGTGCTAGCTTTCCGCAGGGTGGGTTCTTC
TRBV2	TRBJ2-7	NA	NA	CASSGGVGFYEQYF	TGTGCCAGCAGTGGCGGGGTAGGCTTCTACGAGCAGTACTTC
TRBV6-1	TRBJ2-7	TRBD1	NA	CASSGDRVEQYF	TGTGCCAGCAGCGGCGACAGGGTCGAGCAGTACTTC
TRBV5-1	TRBJ2-7	NA	NA	CASSLLSSYEQYF	TGCGCCAGCAGCTTGCTTAGCTCCTACGAGCAGTACTTC
TRBV19	TRBJ1-5	NA	NA	CASNRRFNQPQHF	TGTGCCAGTAACAGGCGATTCAATCAGCCCCAGCATTTT
TRBV14	TRBJ2-1	TRBD2	NA	CASSPRGLAGYNEQFF	TGTGCCAGCAGCCCGCGAGGACTAGCGGGGTACAATGAGCAGTTCTTC
TRBV11-3	TRBJ1-4	TRBD1	few	CASSQEGGYGEKLFF	TGTGCCAGCAGTCAGGAAGGGGGCTATGGTGAAAAACTGTTTTTT
TRBV5-8	TRBJ2-7	NA	NA	CASSPGHFYEQYF	TGTGCCAGCAGCCCGGGACACTTCTACGAGCAGTACTTC
TRBV5-6	TRBJ1-3	NA	medium-sized	CASSLVSGSLSGNTIYF	TGTGCCAGCAGCTTGGTATCGGGTAGCCTCTCTGGAAACACCATATATTTT
TRBV10-3	TRBJ1-5	NA	few	CAISDGYSNQPQHF	TGTGCCATCAGTGACGGGTATAGCAATCAGCCCCAGCATTTT
TRBV4-1	TRBJ2-7	NA	once	CASSQVQTASYEQYF	TGCGCCAGCAGCCAAGTCCAGACAGCGTCCTACGAGCAGTACTTC
TRBV29-1	TRBJ1-4	NA	NA	CSVEGGADEKLFF	TGCAGCGTTGAAGGAGGAGCTGATGAAAAACTGTTTTTT